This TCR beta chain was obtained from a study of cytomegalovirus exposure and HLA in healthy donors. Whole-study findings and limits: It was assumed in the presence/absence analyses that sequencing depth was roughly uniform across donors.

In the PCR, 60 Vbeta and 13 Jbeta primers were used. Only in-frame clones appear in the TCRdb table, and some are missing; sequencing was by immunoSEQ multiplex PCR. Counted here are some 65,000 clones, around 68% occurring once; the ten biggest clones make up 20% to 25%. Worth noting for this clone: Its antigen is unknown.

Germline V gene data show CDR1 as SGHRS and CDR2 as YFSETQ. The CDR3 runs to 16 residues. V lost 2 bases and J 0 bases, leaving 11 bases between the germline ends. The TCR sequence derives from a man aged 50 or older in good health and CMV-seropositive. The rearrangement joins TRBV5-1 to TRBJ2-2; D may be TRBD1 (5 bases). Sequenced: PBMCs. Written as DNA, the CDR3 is TGCGCCAGCAGCTTTCCCAGGGCTACGAACACCGGGGAGCTGTTTTTT. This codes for CASSFPRATNTGELFF.